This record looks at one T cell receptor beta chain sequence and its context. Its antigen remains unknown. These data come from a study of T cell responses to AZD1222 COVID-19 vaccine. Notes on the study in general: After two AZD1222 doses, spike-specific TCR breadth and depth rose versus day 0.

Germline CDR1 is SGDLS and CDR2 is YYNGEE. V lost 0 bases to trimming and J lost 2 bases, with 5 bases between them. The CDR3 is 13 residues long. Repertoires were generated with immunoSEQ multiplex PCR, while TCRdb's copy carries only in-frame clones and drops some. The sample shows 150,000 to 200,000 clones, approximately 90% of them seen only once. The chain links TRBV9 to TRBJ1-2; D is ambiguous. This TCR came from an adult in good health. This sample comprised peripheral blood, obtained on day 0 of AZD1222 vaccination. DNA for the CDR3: TGTGCCAGCAGCGTAGCCCAGAACTATGGCTACACCTTC. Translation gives CASSVAQNYGYTF.